The sequence of this T cell receptor beta chain was determined in a study of cytotoxic CD8 clonotypes in ibrutinib-treated CLL. Clones were sequenced by immunoSEQ multiplex PCR, and TCRdb holds only the in-frame ones, with some missing. The table has 60,000 or so clones, roughly 57% seen once. This CDR3 contains 14 residues. V gave up 8 bases and J gave up 2 bases, with 14 bases separating them. Germline CDR1 reads MGHDK; CDR2 reads SYGVNS. Material: PBMCs, obtained after 12 months of ibrutinib treatment. This TCR was sampled from a human donor with chronic lymphocytic leukemia. V and J are TRBV25-1 and TRBJ2-3; the D call may be TRBD1 or TRBD2 (6 bases each). The CDR3 loop is CASLGRGPTDTQYF. Written as DNA, the CDR3 is TGTGCCAGCCTGGGACGGGGGCCCACAGATACGCAGTATTTT.